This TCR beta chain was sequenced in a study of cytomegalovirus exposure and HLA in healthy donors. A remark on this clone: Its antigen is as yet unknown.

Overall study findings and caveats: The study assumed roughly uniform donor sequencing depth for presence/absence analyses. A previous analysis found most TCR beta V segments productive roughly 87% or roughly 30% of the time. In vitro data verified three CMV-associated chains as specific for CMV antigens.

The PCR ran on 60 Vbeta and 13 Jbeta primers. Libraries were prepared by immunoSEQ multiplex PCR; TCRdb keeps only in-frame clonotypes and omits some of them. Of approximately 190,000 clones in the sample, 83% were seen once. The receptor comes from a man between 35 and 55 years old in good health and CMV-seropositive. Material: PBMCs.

CDR3 sequence reads: CAWSGWRGWDSPLHF. The CDR3 region has the DNA TGTGCCTGGAGTGGATGGAGGGGCTGGGATTCACCCCTCCACTTT. The rearrangement links TRBV30 to TRBJ1-6; a possible D gene is TRBD1 (5 bases). Germline CDR1 reads GTSNPN; CDR2 reads SVGIG (reference sequence). The CDR3 covers 15 residues. With 1 base removed from V and 8 bases from J, the gap between germline ends came to 15 bases.